This T cell receptor (beta chain) was profiled in a study of T cell responses to AZD1222 COVID-19 vaccine. Germline values: CDR1 SGHTA, CDR2 FQGNSA. The CDR3 contains 14 residues. The ends were cut back, 4 bases at V and 7 bases at J, with 16 bases in the middle. Concerning this clone itself: Its antigen is not identified.

Findings of the study overall: Spike-specific TCR breadth and depth rose after two AZD1222 doses. Most donors were white British and more were female, and clonal diversity was possibly underestimated. Variant regions that are unmutated are reportedly the target of nearly half of spike-specific TCRs.

TCRdb keeps only in-frame clones here, not all; method: immunoSEQ multiplex PCR. The data hold about 120,000 clones, with almost 95% observed a single time. The chain recombines TRBV7-2 with TRBJ1-1; the D gene is possibly TRBD1 (6 bases). This specimen was peripheral blood, taken on day 0 of AZD1222 vaccination. The TCR was taken from an adult in good health. For the CDR3, the DNA is TGTGCCAGCAGCTACTACAAGGGGGTTGGTGAAGCTTTCTTT. Protein: CASSYYKGVGEAFF. The full variable domain, completed using reference TRBV7-2 and TRBJ1-1, is GAGVSQSPSNKVTEKGKDVELRCDPISGHTALYWYRQSLGQGLEFLIYFQGNSAPDKSGLPSDRFSAERTGGSVSTLTIQRTQQEDSAVYLCASSYYKGVGEAFFGQGTRLTVV.